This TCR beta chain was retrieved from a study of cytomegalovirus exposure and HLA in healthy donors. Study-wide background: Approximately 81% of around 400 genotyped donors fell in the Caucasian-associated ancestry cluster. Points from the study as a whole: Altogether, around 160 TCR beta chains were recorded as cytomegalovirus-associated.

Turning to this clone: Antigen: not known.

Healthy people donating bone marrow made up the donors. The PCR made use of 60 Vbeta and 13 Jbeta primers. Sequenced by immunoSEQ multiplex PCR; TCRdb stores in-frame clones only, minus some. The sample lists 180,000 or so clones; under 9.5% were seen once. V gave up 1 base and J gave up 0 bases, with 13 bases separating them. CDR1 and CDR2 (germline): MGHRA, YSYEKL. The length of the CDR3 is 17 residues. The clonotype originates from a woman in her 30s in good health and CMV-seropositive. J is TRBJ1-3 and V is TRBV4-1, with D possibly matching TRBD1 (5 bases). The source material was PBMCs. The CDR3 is CASSQVPSRVSGNTIYF. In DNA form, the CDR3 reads TGCGCCAGCAGCCAAGTACCTTCCAGGGTCTCTGGAAACACCATATATTTT.